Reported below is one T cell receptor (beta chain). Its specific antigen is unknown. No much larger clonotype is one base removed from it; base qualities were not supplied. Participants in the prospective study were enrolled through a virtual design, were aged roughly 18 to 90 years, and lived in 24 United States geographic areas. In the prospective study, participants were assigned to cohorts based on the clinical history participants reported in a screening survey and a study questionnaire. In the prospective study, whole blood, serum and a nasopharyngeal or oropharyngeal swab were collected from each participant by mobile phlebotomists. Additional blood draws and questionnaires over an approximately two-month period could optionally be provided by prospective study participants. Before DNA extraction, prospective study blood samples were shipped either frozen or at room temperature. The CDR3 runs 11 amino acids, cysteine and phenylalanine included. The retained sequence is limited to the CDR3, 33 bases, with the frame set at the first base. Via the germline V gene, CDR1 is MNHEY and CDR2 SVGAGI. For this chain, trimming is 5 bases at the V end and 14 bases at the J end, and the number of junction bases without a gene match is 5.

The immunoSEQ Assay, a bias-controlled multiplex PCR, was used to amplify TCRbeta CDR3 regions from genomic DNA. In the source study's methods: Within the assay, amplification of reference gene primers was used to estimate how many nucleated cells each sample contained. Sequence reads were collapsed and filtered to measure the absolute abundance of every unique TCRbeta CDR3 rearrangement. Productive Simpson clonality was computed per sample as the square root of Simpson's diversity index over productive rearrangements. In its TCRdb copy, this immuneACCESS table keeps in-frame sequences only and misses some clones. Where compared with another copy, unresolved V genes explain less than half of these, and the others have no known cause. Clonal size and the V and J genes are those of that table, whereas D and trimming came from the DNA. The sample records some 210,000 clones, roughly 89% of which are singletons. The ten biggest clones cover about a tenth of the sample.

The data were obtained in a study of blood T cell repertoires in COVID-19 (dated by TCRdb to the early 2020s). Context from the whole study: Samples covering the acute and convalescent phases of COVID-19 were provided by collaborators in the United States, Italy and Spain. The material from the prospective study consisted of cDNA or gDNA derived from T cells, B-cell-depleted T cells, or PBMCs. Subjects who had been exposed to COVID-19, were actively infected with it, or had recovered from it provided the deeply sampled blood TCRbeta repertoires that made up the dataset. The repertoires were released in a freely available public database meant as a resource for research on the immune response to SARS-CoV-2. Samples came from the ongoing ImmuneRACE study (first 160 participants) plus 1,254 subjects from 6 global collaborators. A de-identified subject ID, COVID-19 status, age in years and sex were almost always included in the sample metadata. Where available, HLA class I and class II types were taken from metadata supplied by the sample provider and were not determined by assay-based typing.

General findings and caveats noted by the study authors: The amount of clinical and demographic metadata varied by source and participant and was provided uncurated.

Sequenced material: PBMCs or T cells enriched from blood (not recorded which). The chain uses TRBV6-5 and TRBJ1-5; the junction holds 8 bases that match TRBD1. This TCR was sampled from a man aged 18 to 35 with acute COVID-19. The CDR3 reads CASSRGQVKHF. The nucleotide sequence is TGTGCCAGCAGTAGGGGACAGGTAAAGCATTTT.